These T cell receptor beta chains were read from a single sample in a study of OX40 agonist ivuxolimab in advanced cancers. Generated by immunoSEQ multiplex PCR, the TCRdb table keeps only in-frame clones and is missing some. The table has 85,000 to 100,000 clones, 85% to 95% seen once. The sequenced sample was CD4+ or CD8+ T cells sorted from blood, obtained in a trial of the OX40 agonist ivuxolimab. These receptors all come from an adult with an advanced solid tumor such as melanoma, head and neck, liver or kidney cancer. The CDR3 runs from the conserved cysteine through the conserved F or W. Fields, in order: CDR3 length, V gene, J gene, CDR3 protein.

>15|TRBV27|TRBJ2-7
CASSTSRDRAYEQYF
>15|TRBV5-1|TRBJ2-6
CASLSGGTGANVLTF
>15|TRBV19|TRBJ2-1
CASTGRTSGGNEQFF
>13|TRBV19|TRBJ2-4
CAASGTAKNIQYF
>14|TRBV6-5|TRBJ1-6
CASSYSLLNSPLHF
>12|TRBV5-5|TRBJ1-6
CASSFSNSPLHF
>15|TRBV7-2|TRBJ1-2
CASRDRDSTSNGYTF
>16|TRBV4-3|TRBJ2-6
CASSQVPATGANVLTF
>15|TRBV19|TRBJ1-3
CASTPPGKSGNTIYF
>16|TRBV4-2|TRBJ2-2
CASSPTSGDDTGELFF
>16|TRBV6-5|TRBJ2-3
CASSYGPGQVTYTQYF
>13|TRBV7-9|TRBJ1-1
CASSRTDRGEAFF
>14|TRBV10-3|TRBJ1-1
CAISDLWKNTEAFF
>15|TRBV6-6|TRBJ1-1
CASSPPTGGHTEAFF
>12|TRBV28|TRBJ2-1
CASSFQRAGEFF
>14|TRBV30|TRBJ2-3
CARTGTELTDTQYF
>14|TRBV4-3|TRBJ1-1
CASSPRTGGTEAFF
>13|TRBV30|TRBJ2-1
CAWSVSADNEQFF
>17|TRBV5-1|TRBJ2-6
CASSLDGGYSGANVLTF
>13|TRBV7-9|TRBJ1-1
CASSFSTRTEAFF
>12|TRBV29-1|TRBJ1-5
CSARLSNQPQHF
>13|TRBV30|TRBJ1-1
CALSRDRPKEAFF
>15|TRBV6-1|TRBJ1-6
CASSENQGWNSPLHF
>15|TRBV5-4|TRBJ2-1
CASSTNVGSYNEQFF
>13|TRBV2|TRBJ2-1
CASNADRYNEQFF
>13|TRBV30|TRBJ2-5
CAWSGGLSETQYF
>14|TRBV2|TRBJ2-3
CASSEGLVTDTQYF
>11|TRBV20-1|TRBJ2-2
CSAANTGELFF
>14|TRBV30|TRBJ2-3
CAWRGRPSTDTQYF
>16|TRBV4-2|TRBJ2-1
CASSQDGLAEYNEQFF
>13|TRBV19|TRBJ2-7
CASSAGTGPSQYF
>13|TRBV9|TRBJ2-3
CASSVQTADTQYF
>18|TRBV15|TRBJ1-5
CATSRDRVGGASNQPQHF
>13|TRBV6-5|TRBJ1-2
CASRTGTGEGYTF
>14|TRBV9|TRBJ1-3
CASSVQGAGNTIYF
>20|TRBV5-4|TRBJ2-1
CASSGLYLSGIGSSYNEQFF
>13|TRBV7-2|TRBJ1-2
CASRLGPNYGYTF
>14|TRBV2|TRBJ1-4
CASSEIQGWEKLFF
>15|TRBV19|TRBJ1-5
CASSIMGVGDQPQHF
>13|TRBV15|TRBJ1-5
CATSSQDNQPQHF
>17|TRBV7-2|TRBJ2-2
CASSLGILRGRAGELFF
>12|TRBV28|TRBJ2-1
CASGTTYNEQFF
>16|TRBV28|TRBJ2-4
CASSPWTGPIKNIQYF
>14|TRBV2|TRBJ1-1
CASSGQGLNTEAFF
>15|TRBV11-2|TRBJ2-1
CASSLGAGTYNEQFF